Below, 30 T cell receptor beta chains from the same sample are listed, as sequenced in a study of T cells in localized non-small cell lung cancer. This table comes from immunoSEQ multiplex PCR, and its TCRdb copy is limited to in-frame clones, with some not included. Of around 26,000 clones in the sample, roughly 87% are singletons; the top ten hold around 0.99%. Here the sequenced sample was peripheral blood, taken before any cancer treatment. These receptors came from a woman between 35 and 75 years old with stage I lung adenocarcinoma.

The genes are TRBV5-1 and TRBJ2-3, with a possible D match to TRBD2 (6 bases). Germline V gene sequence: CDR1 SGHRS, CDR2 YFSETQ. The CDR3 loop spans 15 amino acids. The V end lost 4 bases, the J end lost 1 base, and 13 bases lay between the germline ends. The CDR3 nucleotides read TGCGCCAGCAGCCGGACGGCTAGCGGCACAGATACGCAGTATTTT. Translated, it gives CASSRTASGTDTQYF. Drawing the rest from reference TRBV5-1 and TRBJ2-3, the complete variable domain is KAGVTQTPRYLIKTRGQQVTLSCSPISGHRSVSWYQQTPGQGLQFLFEYFSETQRNKGNFPGRFSGRQFSNSRSEMNVSTLELGDSALYLCASSRTASGTDTQYFGPGTRLTVL.

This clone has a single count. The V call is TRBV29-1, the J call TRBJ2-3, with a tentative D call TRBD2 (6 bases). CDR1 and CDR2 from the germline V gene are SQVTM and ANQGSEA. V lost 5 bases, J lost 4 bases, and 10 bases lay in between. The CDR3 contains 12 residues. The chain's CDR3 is CSVLEGPDTQYF. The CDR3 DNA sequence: TGCAGCGTTTTGGAGGGTCCAGATACGCAGTATTTT.

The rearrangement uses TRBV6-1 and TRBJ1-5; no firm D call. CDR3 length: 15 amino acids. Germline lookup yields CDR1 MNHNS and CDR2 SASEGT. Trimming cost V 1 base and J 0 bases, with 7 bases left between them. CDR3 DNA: TGTGCCAGCAGTGAAGGACGGTCTAGCAATCAGCCCCAGCATTTT. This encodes CASSEGRSSNQPQHF.

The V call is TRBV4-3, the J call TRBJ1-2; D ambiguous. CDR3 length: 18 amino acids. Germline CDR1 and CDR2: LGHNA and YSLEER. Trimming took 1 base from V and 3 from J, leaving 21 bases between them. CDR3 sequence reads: CASSQAVSTLLWDYGYTF. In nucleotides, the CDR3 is TGCGCCAGCAGCCAAGCAGTCAGCACTCTGCTCTGGGACTATGGCTACACCTTC.

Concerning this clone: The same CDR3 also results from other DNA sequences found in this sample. CDR3 bases: TGTGCCAGTAGTGTCCGGGACAGAGGGCCCTATCAGCCCCAGCATTTT. Protein sequence: CASSVRDRGPYQPQHF. The chain employs TRBV19 and TRBJ1-5, with 7 bases aligning to TRBD1. V lost 5 bases and J lost 5; bases outside the gene matches: 12. The CDR3 has 16 amino acids. Germline V gene lookup returns CDR1 LNHDA and CDR2 SQIVND (reference sequence).

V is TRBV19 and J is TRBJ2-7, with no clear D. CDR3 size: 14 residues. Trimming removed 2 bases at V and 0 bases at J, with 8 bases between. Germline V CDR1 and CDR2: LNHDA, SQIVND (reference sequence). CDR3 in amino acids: CASSIRSSSYEQYF. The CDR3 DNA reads TGTGCCAGTAGTATAAGGTCAAGCTCCTACGAGCAGTACTTC.

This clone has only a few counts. The CDR3 reads CASSVRGSLSYEQYF. As DNA, the CDR3 is TGTGCCAGCAGCGTACGGGGGAGCCTCTCCTACGAGCAGTACTTC. The gene calls are TRBV6-5 and TRBJ2-7, with D possibly TRBD2 on 6 matching bases. The V gene's germline CDR1 is MNHEY and CDR2 SVGAGI. The CDR3 has 15 residues. V was shortened by 6 bases and J by 0 bases, with 15 bases between the two germline ends.

CDR3 DNA sequence: TGTGCCAGCAGCGGACTAGCGGTTGGGGACGATGAGCAGTTCTTC. Encoded protein: CASSGLAVGDDEQFF. The V and J genes are TRBV7-3 and TRBJ2-1; TRBD2 matches 10 bases. This CDR3 region has 15 residues. CDR1 is SGHTA, CDR2 FQGTGA, per germline. The V gene end was trimmed by 5 bases and the J gene end by 8 bases; junction bases not matched to a gene: 9.

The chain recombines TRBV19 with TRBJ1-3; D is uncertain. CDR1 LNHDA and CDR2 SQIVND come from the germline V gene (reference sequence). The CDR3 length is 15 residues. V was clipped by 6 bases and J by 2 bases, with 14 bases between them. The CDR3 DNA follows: TGTGCCAGTAGAAACCGGCTTGGGGCTGGAAACACCATATATTTT. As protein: CASRNRLGAGNTIYF.

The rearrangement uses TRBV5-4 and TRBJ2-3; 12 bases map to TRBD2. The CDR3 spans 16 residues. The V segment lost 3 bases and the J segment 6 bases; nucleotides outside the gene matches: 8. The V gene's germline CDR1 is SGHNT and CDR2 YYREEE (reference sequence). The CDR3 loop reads CASSSGLAGLGDTQYF. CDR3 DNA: TGTGCCAGCAGCTCCGGACTAGCGGGGTTGGGTGATACGCAGTATTTT.

CDR3: CASSLNYGRYNSPLHF. The CDR3 DNA sequence: TGTGCCAGCAGCTTAAACTACGGACGGTATAATTCACCCCTCCACTTT. The chain combines TRBV11-2 with TRBJ1-6; D remains ambiguous. The CDR3 sequence is 16 residues long. Germline V lookup: CDR1 SGHAT, CDR2 FQNNGV. V was pared by 2 bases and J by 4 bases, with 12 bases between.

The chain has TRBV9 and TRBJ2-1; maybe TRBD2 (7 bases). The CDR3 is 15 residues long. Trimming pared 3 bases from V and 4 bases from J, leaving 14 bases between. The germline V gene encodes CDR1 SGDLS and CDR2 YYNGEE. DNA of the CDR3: TGTGCCAGCAGCGCGGGGGGCGGACCGTACAATGAGCAGTTCTTC. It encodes CASSAGGGPYNEQFF.

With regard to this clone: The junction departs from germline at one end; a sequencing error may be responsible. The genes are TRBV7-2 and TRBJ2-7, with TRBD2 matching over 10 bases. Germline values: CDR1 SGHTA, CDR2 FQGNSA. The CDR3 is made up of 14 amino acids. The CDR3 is CASSLARTSGEVRF. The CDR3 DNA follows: TGTGCCAGCAGCTTAGCGCGTACTAGCGGGGAGGTTCGGTTC.

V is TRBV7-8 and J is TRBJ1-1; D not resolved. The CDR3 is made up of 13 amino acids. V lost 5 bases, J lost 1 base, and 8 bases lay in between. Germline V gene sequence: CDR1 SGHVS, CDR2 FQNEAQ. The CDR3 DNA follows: TGTGCCAGCAGCCGAGTGGAGAACACTGAAGCTTTCTTT. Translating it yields CASSRVENTEAFF.

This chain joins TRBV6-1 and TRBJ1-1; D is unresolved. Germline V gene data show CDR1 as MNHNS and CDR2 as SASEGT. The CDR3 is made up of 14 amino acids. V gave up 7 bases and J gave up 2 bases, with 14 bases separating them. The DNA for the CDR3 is TGTGCCAGCACTTTCATTGGGAGAAACACTGAAGCTTTCTTT. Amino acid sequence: CASTFIGRNTEAFF.

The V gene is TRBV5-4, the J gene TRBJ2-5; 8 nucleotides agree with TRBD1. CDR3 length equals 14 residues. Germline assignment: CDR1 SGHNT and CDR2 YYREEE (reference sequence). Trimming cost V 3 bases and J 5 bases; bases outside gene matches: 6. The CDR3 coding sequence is TGTGCCAGCAGCTCCCGGACAGGGCCGGAGACCCAGTACTTC. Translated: CASSSRTGPETQYF.

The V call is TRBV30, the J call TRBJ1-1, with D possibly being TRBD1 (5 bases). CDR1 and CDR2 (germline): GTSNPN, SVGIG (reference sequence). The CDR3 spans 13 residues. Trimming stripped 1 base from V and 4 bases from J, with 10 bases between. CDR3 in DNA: TGTGCCTGGAGTGGTCAGGGCGGCACTGAAGCTTTCTTT. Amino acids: CAWSGQGGTEAFF.

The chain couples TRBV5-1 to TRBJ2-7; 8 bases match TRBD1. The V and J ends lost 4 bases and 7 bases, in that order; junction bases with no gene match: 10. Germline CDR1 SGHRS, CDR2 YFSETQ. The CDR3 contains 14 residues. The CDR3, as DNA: TGCGCCAGCAGCGTGGACAGGGAGTACGTGGAGCAGTACTTC. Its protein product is CASSVDREYVEQYF.

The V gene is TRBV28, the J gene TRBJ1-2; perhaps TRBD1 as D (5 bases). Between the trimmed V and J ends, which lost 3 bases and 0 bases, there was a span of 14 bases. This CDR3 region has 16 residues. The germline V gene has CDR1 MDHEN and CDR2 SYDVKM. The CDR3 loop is CASSFLRDGANYGYTF. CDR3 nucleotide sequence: TGTGCCAGCAGTTTCCTCAGGGACGGAGCTAACTATGGCTACACCTTC.

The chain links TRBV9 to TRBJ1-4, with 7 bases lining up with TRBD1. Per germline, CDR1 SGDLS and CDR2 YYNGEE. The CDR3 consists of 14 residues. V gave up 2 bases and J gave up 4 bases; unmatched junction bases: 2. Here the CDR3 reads CASSVRGSNEKLFF. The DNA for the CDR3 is TGTGCCAGCAGCGTCAGGGGGAGTAATGAAAAACTGTTTTTT.

CDR3: CASSPDRGSGYTF. CDR3 nucleotide sequence: TGTGCCAGCAGTCCTGACAGGGGGTCTGGCTACACCTTC. The chain couples TRBV6-1 to TRBJ1-2; TRBD1 matches at 9 bases. CDR1 MNHNS and CDR2 SASEGT come from the germline V gene. The junction had 5 bases not matched to a gene; V was cut back by 5 bases and J by 7 bases. The length of the CDR3 is 13 residues.

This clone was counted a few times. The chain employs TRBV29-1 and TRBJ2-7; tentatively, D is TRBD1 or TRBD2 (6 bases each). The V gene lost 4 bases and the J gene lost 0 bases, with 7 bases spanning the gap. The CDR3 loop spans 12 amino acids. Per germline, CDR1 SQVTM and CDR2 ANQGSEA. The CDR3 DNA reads TGCAGCGTTGGGGGGGCCTCCTACGAGCAGTACTTC. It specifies CSVGGASYEQYF.

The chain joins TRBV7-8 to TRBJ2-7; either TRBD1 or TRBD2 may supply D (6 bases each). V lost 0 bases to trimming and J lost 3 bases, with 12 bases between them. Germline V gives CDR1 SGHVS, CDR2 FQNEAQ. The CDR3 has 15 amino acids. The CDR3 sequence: CASSLAGGTFYEQYF. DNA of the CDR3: TGTGCCAGCAGCTTAGCTGGCGGGACATTCTACGAGCAGTACTTC.

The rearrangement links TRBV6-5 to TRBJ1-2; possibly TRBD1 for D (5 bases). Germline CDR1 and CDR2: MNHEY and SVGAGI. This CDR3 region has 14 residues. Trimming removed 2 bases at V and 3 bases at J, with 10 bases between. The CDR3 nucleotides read TGTGCCAGCAGTTACAGGCAGGGCGACTATGGCTACACCTTC. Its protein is CASSYRQGDYGYTF.

CDR3 nucleotide sequence: TGTGCCAGCAGGCGGGACAGTGGCTACACCTTC. Amino acid sequence: CASRRDSGYTF. The chain employs TRBV6-5 and TRBJ1-2, with 7 positions matching TRBD1. The V segment lost 6 bases and the J segment 7 bases; nucleotides outside the gene matches: 2. The CDR3 contains 11 residues. The germline V gene encodes CDR1 MNHEY and CDR2 SVGAGI.

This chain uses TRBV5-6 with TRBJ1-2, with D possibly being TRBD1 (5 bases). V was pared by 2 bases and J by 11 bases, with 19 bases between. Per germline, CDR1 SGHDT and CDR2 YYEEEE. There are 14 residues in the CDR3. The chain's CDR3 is CASSLRDSYGGYTF. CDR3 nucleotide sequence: TGTGCCAGCAGCTTACGGGATTCATACGGGGGGTACACCTTC.

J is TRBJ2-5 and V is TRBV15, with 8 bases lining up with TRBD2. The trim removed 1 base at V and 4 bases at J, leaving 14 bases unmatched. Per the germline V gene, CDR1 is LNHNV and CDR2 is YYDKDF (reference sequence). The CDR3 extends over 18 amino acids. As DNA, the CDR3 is TGTGCCACCAGCAGAGTTGACGGGAGGGCCGTACGGTCAGAGACCCAGTACTTC. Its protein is CATSRVDGRAVRSETQYF. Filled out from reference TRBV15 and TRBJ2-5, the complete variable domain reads DAMVIQNPRYQVTQFGKPVTLSCSQTLNHNVMYWYQQKSSQAPKLLFHYYDKDFNNEADTPDNFQSRRPNTSFCFLDIRSPGLGDTAMYLCATSRVDGRAVRSETQYFGPGTRLLVL.

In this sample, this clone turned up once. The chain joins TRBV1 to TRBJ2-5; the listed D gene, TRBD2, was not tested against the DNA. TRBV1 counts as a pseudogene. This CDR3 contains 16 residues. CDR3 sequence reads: CTSSLRIAGYQETQYF. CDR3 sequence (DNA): TGCACCAGCAGCCTCCGGATAGCGGGGTACCAAGAGACCCAGTACTTC.

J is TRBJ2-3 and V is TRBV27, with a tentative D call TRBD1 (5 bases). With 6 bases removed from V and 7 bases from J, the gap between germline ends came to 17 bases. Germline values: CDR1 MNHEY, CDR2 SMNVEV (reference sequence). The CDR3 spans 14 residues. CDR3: CASSVDIASNTQYF. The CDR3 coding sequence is TGTGCCAGCAGCGTGGACATTGCCTCAAATACGCAGTATTTT.

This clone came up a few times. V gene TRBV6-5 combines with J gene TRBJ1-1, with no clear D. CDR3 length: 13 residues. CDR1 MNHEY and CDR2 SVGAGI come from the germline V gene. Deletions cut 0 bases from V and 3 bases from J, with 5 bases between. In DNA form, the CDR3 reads TGTGCCAGCAGTTACTCAGCGGACACTGAAGCTTTCTTT. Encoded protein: CASSYSADTEAFF.